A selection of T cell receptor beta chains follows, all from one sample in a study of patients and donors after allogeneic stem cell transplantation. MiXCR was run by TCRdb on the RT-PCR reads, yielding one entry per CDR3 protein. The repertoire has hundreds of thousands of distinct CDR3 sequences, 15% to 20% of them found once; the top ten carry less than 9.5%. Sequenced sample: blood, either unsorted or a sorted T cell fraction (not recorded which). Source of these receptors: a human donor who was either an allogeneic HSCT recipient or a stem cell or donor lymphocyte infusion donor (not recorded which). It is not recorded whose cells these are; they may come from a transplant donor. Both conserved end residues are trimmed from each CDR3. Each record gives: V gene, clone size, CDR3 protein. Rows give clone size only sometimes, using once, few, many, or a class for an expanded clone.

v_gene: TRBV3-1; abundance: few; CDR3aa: ASSQGGQNNSPLH
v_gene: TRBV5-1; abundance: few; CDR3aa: ASSRTGTNEKLF
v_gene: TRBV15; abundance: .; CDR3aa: ATSSDQKKEQY
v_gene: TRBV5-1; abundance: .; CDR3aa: ASSLVSDSYNEQF
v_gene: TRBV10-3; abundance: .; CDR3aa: AISVGSEQF
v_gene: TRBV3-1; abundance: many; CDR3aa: ASSHGRTSGRAYEQY
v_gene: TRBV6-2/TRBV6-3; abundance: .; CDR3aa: ASSRGLAAYNEQF
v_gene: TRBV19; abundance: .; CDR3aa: ASSAPGLAVDEQY
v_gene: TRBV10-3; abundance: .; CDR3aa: AISRQGDYGYT
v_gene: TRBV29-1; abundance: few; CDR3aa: SVWGGGRNNEQF
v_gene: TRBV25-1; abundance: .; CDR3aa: ASSESVLPGNTIY
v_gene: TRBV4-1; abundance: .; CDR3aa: ASSFSGTGLMNTEAF
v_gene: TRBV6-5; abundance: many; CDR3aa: ASSYVLAPSNEQY
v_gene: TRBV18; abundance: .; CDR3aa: ASSPSGVETEAF
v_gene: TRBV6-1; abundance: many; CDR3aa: ASALTVNYGYT
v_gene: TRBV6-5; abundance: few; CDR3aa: ASSFQGLHTDTQY
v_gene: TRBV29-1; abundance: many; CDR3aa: SARTGSLAKNIQY
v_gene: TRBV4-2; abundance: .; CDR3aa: ASSQDLRGGGGQAYEQY
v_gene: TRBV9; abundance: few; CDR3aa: ASSVGAPYEQY
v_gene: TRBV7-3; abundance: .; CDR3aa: ASSPGTNRGSPLH
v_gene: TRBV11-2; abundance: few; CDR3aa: ASSAGVWYEQY
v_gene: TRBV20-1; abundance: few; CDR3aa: SALYKSYEQY
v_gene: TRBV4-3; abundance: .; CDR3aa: ASSQYPGPGGVDGYT
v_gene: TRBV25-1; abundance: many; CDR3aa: ASSGPLSTDTQY
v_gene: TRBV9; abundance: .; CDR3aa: ASSVEGGRGYT
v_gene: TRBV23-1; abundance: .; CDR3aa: ASSQSRAVGTQY
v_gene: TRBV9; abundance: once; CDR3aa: ASSVEGTKNTEAF
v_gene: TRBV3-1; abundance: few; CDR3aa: ASSGRARG
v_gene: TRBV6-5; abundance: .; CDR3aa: ASGYRTGELF
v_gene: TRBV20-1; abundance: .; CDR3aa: SARDRGRTSR
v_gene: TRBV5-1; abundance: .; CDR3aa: ASSRMGQGSAETQY